This TCR beta chain derives from a study of blood T cell repertoires in COVID-19. Across the study: There were acute and convalescent COVID-19 samples, and they came from the United States, Italy and Spain. PBMCs, B-cell-depleted T cells, or T cells were the source of the cDNA or gDNA that made up the material.

The V gene end was trimmed by 4 bases and the J gene end by 6 bases; junction bases not matched to a gene: 4. The germline V gene has CDR1 SEHNR and CDR2 FQNEAQ (reference sequence). The CDR3 consists of 13 residues. In the source study's methods: Quantification of nucleated cells was approximated via reference gene primer amplification. Repertoires were generated with immunoSEQ multiplex PCR, while TCRdb's copy carries only in-frame clones and drops some. V and J calls and clone size come straight from that table; D and trimming were deduced from the DNA. The data show 200,000 to 250,000 clones, about 86% seen once.

This TCR was recovered from a young man with active or convalescent COVID-19. Source material: peripheral blood. The V and J genes are TRBV7-9 and TRBJ1-2, with 8 bases identical to TRBD1. The CDR3, as DNA: TGTGCCAGCAGCTCCTTGACAGGGGATGGCTACACCTTC. Its protein is CASSSLTGDGYTF.